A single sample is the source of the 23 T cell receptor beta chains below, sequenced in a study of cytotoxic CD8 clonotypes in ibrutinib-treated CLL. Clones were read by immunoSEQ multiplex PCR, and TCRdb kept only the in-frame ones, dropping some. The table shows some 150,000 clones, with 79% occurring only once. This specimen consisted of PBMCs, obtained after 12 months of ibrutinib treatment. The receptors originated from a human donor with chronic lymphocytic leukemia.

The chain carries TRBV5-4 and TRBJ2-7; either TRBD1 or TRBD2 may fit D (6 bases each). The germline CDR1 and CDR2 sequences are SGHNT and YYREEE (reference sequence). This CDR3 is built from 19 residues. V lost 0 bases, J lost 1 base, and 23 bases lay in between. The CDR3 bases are TGTGCCAGCAGCTTGGTCGGCAGGGGTGGGACGGGAGTTTCCTACGAGCAGTACTTC. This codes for CASSLVGRGGTGVSYEQYF.

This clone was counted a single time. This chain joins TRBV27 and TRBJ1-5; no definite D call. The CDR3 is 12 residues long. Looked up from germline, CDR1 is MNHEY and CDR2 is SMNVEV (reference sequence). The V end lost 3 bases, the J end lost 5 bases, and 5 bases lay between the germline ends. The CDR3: CASSFIDQPQHF. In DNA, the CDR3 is TGTGCCAGCAGTTTCATAGATCAGCCCCAGCATTTT.

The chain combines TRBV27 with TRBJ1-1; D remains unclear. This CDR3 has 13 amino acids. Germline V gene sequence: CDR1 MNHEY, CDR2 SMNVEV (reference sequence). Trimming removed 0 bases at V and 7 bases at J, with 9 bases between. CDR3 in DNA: TGTGCCAGCAGTTTATCGATAAGAAATGAAGCTTTCTTT. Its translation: CASSLSIRNEAFF.

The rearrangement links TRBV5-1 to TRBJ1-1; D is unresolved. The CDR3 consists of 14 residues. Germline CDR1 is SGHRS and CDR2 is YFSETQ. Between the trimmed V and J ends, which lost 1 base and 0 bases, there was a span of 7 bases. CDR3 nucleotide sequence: TGCGCCAGCAGCTTGTTCGGGCTGAACACTGAAGCTTTCTTT. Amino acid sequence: CASSLFGLNTEAFF.

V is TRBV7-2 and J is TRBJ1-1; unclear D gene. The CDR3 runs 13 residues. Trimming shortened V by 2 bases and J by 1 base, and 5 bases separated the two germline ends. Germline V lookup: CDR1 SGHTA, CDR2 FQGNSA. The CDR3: CASSLQQNTEAFF. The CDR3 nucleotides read TGTGCCAGCAGCTTACAACAGAACACTGAAGCTTTCTTT.

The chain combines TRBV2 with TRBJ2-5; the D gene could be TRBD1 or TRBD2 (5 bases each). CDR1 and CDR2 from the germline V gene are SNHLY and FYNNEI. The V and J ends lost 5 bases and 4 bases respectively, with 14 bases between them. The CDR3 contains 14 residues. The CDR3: CASSFGAFGETQYF. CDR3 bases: TGTGCCAGCAGTTTCGGGGCGTTTGGAGAGACCCAGTACTTC. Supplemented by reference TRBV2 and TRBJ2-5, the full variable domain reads EPEVTQTPSHQVTQMGQEVILRCVPISNHLYFYWYRQILGQKVEFLVSFYNNEISEKSEIFDDQFSVERPDGSNFTLKIRSTKLEDSAMYFCASSFGAFGETQYFGPGTRLLVL.

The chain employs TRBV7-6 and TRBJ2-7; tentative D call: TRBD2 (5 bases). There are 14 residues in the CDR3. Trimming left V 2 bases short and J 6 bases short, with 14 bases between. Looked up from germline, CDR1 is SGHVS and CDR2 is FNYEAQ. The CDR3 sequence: CASSLSRGLFEQYF. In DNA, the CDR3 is TGTGCCAGCAGCTTAAGCCGGGGTTTATTCGAGCAGTACTTC. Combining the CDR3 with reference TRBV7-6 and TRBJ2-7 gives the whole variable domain GAGVSQSPRYKVTKRGQDVALRCDPISGHVSLYWYRQALGQGPEFLTYFNYEAQQDKSGLPNDRFSAERPEGSISTLTIQRTEQRDSAMYRCASSLSRGLFEQYFGPGTRLTVT.

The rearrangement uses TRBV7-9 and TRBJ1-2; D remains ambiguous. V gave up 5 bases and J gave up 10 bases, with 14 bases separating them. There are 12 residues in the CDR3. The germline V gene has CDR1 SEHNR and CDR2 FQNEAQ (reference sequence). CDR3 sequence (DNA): TGTGCCAGCAGCGCAGTGGTACAACTCTACACCTTC. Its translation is CASSAVVQLYTF.

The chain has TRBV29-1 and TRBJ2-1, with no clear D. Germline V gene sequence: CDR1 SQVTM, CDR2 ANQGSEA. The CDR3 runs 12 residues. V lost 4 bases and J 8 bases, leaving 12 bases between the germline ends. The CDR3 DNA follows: TGCAGCGTTGTTTGGTCCGAGTATGAGCAGTTCTTC. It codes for CSVVWSEYEQFF.

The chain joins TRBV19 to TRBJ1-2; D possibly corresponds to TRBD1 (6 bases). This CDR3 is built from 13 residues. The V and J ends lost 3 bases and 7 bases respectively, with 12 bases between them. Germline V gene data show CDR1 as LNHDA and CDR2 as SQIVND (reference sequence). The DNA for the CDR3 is TGTGCCAGTAGTATGTTACAGGGAGGTGGCTACACCTTC. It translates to CASSMLQGGGYTF.

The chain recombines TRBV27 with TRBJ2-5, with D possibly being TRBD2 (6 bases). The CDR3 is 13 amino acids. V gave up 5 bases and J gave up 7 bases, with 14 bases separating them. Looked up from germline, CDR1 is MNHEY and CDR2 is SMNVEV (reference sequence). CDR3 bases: TGTGCCAGCAGTACCTGGGGGGTAGGGACCCAGTACTTC. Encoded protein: CASSTWGVGTQYF.

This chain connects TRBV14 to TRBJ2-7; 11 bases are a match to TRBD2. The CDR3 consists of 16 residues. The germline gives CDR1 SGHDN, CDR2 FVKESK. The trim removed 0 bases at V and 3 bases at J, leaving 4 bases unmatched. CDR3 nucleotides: TGTGCCAGCAGCCAAGATATTACTAGCGGGAGCTACGAGCAGTACTTC. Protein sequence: CASSQDITSGSYEQYF.

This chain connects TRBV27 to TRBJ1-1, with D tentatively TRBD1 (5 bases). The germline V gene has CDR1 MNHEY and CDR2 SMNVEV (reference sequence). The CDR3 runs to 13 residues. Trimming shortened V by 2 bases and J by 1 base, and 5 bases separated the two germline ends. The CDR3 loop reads CASSLRGNTEAFF. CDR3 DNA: TGTGCCAGCAGTTTAAGGGGGAACACTGAAGCTTTCTTT.

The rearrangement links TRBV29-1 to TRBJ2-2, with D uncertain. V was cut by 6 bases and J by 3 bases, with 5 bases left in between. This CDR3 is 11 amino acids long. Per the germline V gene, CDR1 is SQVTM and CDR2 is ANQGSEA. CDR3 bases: TGCAGCGTGGCCTACACCGGGGAGCTGTTTTTT. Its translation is CSVAYTGELFF.

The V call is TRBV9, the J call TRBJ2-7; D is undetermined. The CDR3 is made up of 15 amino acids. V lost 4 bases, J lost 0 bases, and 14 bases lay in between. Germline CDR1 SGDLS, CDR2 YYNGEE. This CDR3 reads CASSQNPFPSYEQYF. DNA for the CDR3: TGTGCCAGCAGCCAGAACCCGTTTCCCTCCTACGAGCAGTACTTC. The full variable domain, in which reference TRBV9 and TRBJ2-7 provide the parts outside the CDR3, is DSGVTQTPKHLITATGQRVTLRCSPRSGDLSVYWYQQSLDQGLQFLIQYYNGEERAKGNILERFSAQQFPDLHSELNLSSLELGDSALYFCASSQNPFPSYEQYFGPGTRLTVT.

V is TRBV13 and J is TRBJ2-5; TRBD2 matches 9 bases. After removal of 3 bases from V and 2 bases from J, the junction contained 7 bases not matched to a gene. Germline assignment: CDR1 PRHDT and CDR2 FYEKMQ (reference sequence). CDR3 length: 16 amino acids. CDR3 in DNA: TGTGCCAGCAGCTTGGGCGGGAGGGGAGTACAAGAGACCCAGTACTTC. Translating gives CASSLGGRGVQETQYF. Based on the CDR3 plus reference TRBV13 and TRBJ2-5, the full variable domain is AAGVIQSPRHLIKEKRETATLKCYPIPRHDTVYWYQQGPGQDPQFLISFYEKMQSDKGSIPDRFSAQQFSDYHSELNMSSLELGDSALYFCASSLGGRGVQETQYFGPGTRLLVL.

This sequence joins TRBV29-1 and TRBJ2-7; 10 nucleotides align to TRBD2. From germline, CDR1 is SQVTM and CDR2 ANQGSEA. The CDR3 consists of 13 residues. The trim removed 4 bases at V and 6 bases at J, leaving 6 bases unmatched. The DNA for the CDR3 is TGCAGCGTTGGAGTAGCGGGAGGAGGCGAGCAGTACTTC. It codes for CSVGVAGGGEQYF.

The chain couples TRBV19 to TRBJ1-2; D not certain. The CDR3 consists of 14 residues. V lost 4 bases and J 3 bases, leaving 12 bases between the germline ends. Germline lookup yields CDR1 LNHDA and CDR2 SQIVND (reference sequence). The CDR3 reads CASSNLGGYYGYTF. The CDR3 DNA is TGTGCCAGTAGTAACTTAGGAGGCTACTATGGCTACACCTTC.

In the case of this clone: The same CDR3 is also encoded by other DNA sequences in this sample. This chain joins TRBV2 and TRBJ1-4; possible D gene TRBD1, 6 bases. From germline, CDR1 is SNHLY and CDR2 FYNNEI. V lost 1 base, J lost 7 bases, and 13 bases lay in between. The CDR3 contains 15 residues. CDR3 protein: CASSEVGRGGEKLFF. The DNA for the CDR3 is TGTGCCAGCAGTGAAGTGGGCAGGGGAGGTGAAAAACTGTTTTTT.

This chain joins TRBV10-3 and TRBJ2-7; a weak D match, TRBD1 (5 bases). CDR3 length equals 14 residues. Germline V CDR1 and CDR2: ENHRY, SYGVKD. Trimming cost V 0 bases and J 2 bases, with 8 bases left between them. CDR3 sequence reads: CAISESQGPYEQYF. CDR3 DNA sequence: TGTGCCATCAGTGAGTCCCAGGGCCCCTACGAGCAGTACTTC.

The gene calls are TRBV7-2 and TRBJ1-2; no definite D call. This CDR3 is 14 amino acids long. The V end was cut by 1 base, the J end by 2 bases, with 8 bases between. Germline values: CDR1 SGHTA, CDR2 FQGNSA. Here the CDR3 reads CASSLVVGNYGYTF. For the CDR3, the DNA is TGTGCCAGCAGCTTAGTGGTGGGGAACTATGGCTACACCTTC.

The DNA for the CDR3 is TGTGCCAGCAGCTTGAAGCGGGGGACCTACGAGCAGTACTTC. The encoded protein is CASSLKRGTYEQYF. This chain links TRBV5-4 with TRBJ2-7, with TRBD2 matching over 8 bases. The V gene's germline CDR1 is SGHNT and CDR2 YYREEE (reference sequence). Trimming at V came to 1 base and at J to 2 bases, leaving 2 bases not matched to a gene. CDR3 length: 14 amino acids.

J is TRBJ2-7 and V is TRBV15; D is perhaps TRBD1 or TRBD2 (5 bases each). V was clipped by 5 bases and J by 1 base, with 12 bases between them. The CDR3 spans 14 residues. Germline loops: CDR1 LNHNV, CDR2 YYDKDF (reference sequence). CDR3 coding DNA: TGTGCCACCAGCGCCGGGACCCGTTCCTACGAGCAGTACTTC. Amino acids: CATSAGTRSYEQYF.